This TCR beta chain was found in a study of memory CD4+ T cells and cytomegalovirus serostatus. TCRdb's table, derived via immunoSEQ multiplex PCR, lists solely in-frame clones and lacks some. The table records around 88,000 clones, over 70% of them present only once. Single viable CD3+CD4+CD8-CD45RO+ cells were sorted as the memory CD4+ T cells. This CDR3 region has 14 residues. The germline V and J ends were trimmed by 5 bases and 7 bases, with 18 bases remaining between them. Germline V gene lookup returns CDR1 SGHVS and CDR2 FQNEAQ. Sequenced sample: memory CD4+ T cells from blood. The rearrangement uses TRBV7-8 and TRBJ2-7, with D possibly TRBD2 on 6 matching bases. The source is an adult in good health and CMV-seropositive. DNA of the CDR3: TGTGCCAGCAGCCCCAACTCGGGGGTGGGGGAGCAGTACTTC. Amino acids: CASSPNSGVGEQYF.